This T cell receptor (beta chain) was captured by sequencing in a study of T-cell reconstitution after alpha-beta-depleted transplantation in children. Unique molecular identifiers were incorporated into the prepared TCRbeta library. In TCRdb, the PCR reads were re-called with MiXCR into one record per CDR3 protein. The data show more than 3,500 distinct CDR3 sequences, with under 30% seen just once and 25% to 35% held by the top ten. This clonotype is medium-sized by share. CDR3 size: 14 residues. Germline assignment: CDR1 ENHRY and CDR2 SYGVKD. After removal of 5 bases from V and 1 base from J, the junction contained 4 bases not matched to a gene.

This sample comprised PBMCs, mostly from graft donor cells, obtained 60 days after TCRalphabeta/CD19-depleted stem cell transplant. V is TRBV10-3 and J is TRBJ1-1, with 7 bases fitting TRBD1. The receptor was isolated from a boy under three years old who had a stem cell transplant for SCID, so the T cells may come from the graft donor. The CDR3 loop is CAISRGQPNTEAFF. Here the CDR3 DNA reads TGTGCCATCAGTAGGGGGCAGCCGAACACTGAAGCTTTCTTT.